This T cell receptor (beta chain) was sequenced during a study of blood T cell repertoires in COVID-19. Study as a whole: The origin of the acute and convalescent COVID-19 samples was the United States, Italy and Spain. The cDNA or gDNA used as material had been derived from T cells, B-cell-depleted T cells, or PBMCs.

In the authors' workflow: Cell counts per sample came from amplifying reference gene primers. Data came from immunoSEQ multiplex PCR; TCRdb stores just in-frame clones and leaves some out. V and J calls plus clone size are reproduced from that table; the DNA served to infer D and trimming. The table lists about 120,000 clones, around nine tenths of them singletons, with more than 2% in the top ten. Trimming took 4 bases from V and 9 from J; bases not matched to a gene: 3. The CDR3 has 14 residues. Germline V gives CDR1 KGHSY, CDR2 FQNENV. This chain uses TRBV16 with TRBJ1-6, with TRBD1 matching 10 bases. The specimen was peripheral blood. This receptor was taken from a woman aged 50 to 60 with acute or convalescent COVID-19. CDR3 amino acids: CASSPRTGGSPLHF. CDR3 coding DNA: TGTGCCAGCAGCCCTCGGACAGGGGGTTCACCCCTCCACTTT.